Listed below are T cell receptor beta chains from one sample, sequenced in a study of cytomegalovirus exposure and HLA in healthy donors. Sequenced by immunoSEQ multiplex PCR; TCRdb stores in-frame clones only, minus some. Of hundreds of thousands of clones listed, more than 85% are singletons. The specimen sequenced was PBMCs. Source of these receptors: a young woman in good health and CMV-seronegative. Each CDR3 is given with its conserved first and last residue. D genes are given only for firm matches.

v_call	d_call	j_call	cdr3_aa
TRBV7-2	TRBD1	TRBJ2-1	CASSLGTGTYNEQFF
TRBV27	TRBD2	TRBJ2-3	CASSLLGGTSGGPNTQYF
TRBV19	TRBD1	TRBJ2-2	CASSIARGQTGELFF
TRBV20-1	-	TRBJ1-4	CSAFFNEKLFF
TRBV2	-	TRBJ1-2	CASMIGQPYGYTF
TRBV10-3	TRBD1	TRBJ1-4	CAISRQGGEKLFF
TRBV4-2	TRBD2	TRBJ2-3	CASSQVGRDLGTQYF
TRBV25-1	-	TRBJ1-1	CASIKQGTEAFF
TRBV27	-	TRBJ1-5	CASSTGDQPQHF
TRBV4-2	-	TRBJ2-3	CASSQVEDTDTQYF
TRBV18	TRBD1	TRBJ1-3	CASSPTTGSSGNTIYF
TRBV7-2	-	TRBJ1-5	CASSLGTGLNQPQHF
TRBV5-5	-	TRBJ2-2	CASTPGVANTGELFF
TRBV19	-	TRBJ2-7	CASSTHGRGVPYEQYF
TRBV13	-	TRBJ2-1	CASSFRETGKGNEQFF
TRBV5-1	TRBD1	TRBJ1-5	CASSMTGGQWPQHF
TRBV6-5	-	TRBJ1-1	CASSYSTVTAGTEAFF
TRBV7-6	TRBD1	TRBJ1-1	CASSSTGGSTEAFF
TRBV11-2	TRBD1	TRBJ1-5	CASSLGTGGNQPQHF
TRBV7-9	TRBD1	TRBJ2-7	CASSQGGMAYEQYF
TRBV4-1	-	TRBJ2-7	CASSPRGPYYEQYF
TRBV29-1	-	TRBJ2-2	CSVLSGNTGELFF
TRBV13	-	TRBJ1-1	CASSLGGTSTEAFF
TRBV7-2	-	TRBJ1-2	CASSPRTGNYGYTF